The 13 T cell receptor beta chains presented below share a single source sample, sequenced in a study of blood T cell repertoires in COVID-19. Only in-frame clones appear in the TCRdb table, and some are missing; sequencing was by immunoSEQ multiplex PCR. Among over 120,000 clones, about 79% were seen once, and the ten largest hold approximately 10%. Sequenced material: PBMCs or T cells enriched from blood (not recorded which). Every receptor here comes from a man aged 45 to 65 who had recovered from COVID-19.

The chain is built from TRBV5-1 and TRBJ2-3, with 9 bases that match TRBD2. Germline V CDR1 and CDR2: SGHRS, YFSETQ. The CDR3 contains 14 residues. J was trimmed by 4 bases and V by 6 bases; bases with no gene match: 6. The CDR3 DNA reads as TGCGCCAGCACTGGCGGGGGGGCTCCAGATACGCAGTATTTT. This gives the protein CASTGGGAPDTQYF.

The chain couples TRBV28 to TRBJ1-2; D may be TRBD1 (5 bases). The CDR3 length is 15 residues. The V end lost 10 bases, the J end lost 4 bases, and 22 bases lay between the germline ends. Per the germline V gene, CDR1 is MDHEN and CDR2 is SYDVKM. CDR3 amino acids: CATITPLAGGYGYTF. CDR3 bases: TGTGCCACAATAACCCCTCTCGCGGGGGGCTATGGCTACACCTTC.

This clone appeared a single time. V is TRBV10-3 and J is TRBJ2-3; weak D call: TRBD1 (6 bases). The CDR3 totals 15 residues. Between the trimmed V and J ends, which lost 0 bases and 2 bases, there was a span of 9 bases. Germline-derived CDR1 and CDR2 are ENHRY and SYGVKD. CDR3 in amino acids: CAISESGQITDTQYF. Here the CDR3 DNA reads TGTGCCATCAGTGAGTCTGGACAGATCACAGATACGCAGTATTTT.

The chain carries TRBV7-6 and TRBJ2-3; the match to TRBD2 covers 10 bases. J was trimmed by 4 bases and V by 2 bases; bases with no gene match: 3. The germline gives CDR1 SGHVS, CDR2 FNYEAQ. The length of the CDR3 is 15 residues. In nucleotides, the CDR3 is TGTGCCAGCAGCTTACGTGGGACTAGCGCAGATACGCAGTATTTT. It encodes CASSLRGTSADTQYF.

CDR3 protein: CASTPTGGTEAFF. CDR3 in DNA: TGTGCCAGCACCCCAACCGGGGGGACTGAAGCTTTCTTT. V usage is TRBV5-4 and J usage is TRBJ1-1; D might be TRBD1 (5 bases). The germline V gene has CDR1 SGHNT and CDR2 YYREEE (reference sequence). Trimming took 6 bases from V and 5 from J, leaving 14 bases between them. This CDR3 is built from 13 residues. Using reference TRBV5-4 and TRBJ1-1 for the parts outside the CDR3, the full variable domain is ETGVTQSPTHLIKTRGQQVTLRCSSQSGHNTVSWYQQALGQGPQFIFQYYREEENGRGNFPPRFSGLQFPNYSSELNVNALELDDSALYLCASTPTGGTEAFFGQGTRLTVV.

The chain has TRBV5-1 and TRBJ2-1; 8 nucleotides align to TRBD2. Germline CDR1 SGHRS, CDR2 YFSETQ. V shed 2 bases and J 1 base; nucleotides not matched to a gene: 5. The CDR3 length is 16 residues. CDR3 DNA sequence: TGCGCCAGCAGCTTCGACGGACTAGCATCCTACAATGAGCAGTTCTTC. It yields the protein CASSFDGLASYNEQFF.

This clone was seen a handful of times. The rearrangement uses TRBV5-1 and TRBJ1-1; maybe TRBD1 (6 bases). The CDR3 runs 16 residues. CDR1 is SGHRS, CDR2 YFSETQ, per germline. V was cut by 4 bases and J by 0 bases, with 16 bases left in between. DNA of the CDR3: TGCGCCAGCAGCCCCGCTGGGGGGGGCATGAACACTGAAGCTTTCTTT. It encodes CASSPAGGGMNTEAFF.

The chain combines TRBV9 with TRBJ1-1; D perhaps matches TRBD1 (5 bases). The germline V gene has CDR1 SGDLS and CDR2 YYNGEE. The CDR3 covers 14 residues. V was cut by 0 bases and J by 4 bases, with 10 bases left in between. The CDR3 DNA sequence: TGTGCCAGCAGCGTAGCCGGCAGGGTCACTGAAGCTTTCTTT. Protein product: CASSVAGRVTEAFF.

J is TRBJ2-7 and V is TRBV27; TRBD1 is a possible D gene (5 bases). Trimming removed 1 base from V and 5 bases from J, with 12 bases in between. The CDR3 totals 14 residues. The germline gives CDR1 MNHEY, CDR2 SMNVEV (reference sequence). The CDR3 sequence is CASSLLGVRDEQYF. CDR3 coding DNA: TGTGCCAGCAGTTTATTAGGGGTCAGGGACGAGCAGTACTTC.

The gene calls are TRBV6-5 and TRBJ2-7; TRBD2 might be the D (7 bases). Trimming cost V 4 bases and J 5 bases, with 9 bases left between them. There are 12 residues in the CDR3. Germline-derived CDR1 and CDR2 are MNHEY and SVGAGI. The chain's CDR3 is CASSWGGNEQYF. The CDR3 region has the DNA TGTGCCAGCAGTTGGGGGGGCAACGAGCAGTACTTC.

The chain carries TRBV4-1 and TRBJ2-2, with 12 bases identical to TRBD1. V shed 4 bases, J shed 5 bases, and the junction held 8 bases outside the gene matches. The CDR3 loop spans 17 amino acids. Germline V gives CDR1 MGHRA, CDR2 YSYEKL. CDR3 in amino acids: CASSLRPGQGATGELFF. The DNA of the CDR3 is TGCGCCAGCAGCCTTCGTCCGGGACAGGGGGCGACCGGGGAGCTGTTTTTT.

CDR3 residues: CASSQTGTVYGYTF. The CDR3 bases are TGCGCCAGCAGCCAAACCGGGACAGTCTATGGCTACACCTTC. This chain links TRBV4-1 with TRBJ1-2; 7 nucleotides line up with TRBD1. Trimming took 2 bases from V and 4 from J; bases not matched to a gene: 4. From germline, CDR1 is MGHRA and CDR2 YSYEKL. The CDR3 is 14 amino acids.

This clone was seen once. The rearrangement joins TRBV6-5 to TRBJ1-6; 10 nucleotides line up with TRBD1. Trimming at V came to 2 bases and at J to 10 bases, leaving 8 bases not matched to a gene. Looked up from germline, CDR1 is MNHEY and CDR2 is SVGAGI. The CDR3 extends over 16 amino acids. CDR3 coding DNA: TGTGCCAGCAGTTACGGGCTGACAGGGGGCTTCTCACCCCTCCACTTT. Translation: CASSYGLTGGFSPLHF.